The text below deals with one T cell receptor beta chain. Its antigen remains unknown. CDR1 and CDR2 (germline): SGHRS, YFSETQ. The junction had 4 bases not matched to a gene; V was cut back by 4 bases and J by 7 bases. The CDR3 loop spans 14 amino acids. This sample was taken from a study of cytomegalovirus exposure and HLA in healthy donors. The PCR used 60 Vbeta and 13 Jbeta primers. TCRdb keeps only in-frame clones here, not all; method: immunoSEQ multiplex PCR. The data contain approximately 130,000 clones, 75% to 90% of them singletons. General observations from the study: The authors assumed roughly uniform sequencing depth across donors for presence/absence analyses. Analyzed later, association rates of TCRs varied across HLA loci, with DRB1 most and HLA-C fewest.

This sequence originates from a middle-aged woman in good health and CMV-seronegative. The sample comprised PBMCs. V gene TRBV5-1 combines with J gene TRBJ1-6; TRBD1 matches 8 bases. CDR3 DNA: TGCGCCAGCAGCGAGACAGGGGTCAATTCACCCCTCCACTTT. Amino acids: CASSETGVNSPLHF.